This T cell receptor (beta chain) was sequenced for a study of radiotherapy plus CTLA-4 blockade in lung cancer. Study background: Among all patients, 18% showed objective responses, while 30% to 35% had disease control.

Patients had chemo-refractory metastatic non-small-cell lung cancer and received focal radiation plus CTLA-4 blockade that used ipilimumab. Clones were read by immunoSEQ multiplex PCR, and TCRdb kept only the in-frame ones, dropping some. The table shows 120,000 or so clones, with approximately 90% occurring only once. Germline V gene data show CDR1 as SNHLY and CDR2 as FYNNEI. V was cut by 1 base and J by 9 bases, with 13 bases left in between. CDR3 length: 14 residues. On this clone: The antigen is not known.

The study's findings and limits: Early clonal dynamics of blood T cells, together with interferon-beta, were reported as the best response predictor. There was expansion of tumor-derived TCR clones in blood after radiotherapy plus ipilimumab.

The genes are TRBV2 and TRBJ2-1, with D unresolved. The input for sequencing was peripheral blood, taken from a patient treated with radiotherapy plus ipilimumab. This clonotype was sampled from a human donor with non-small cell lung cancer that progressed on radiotherapy plus ipilimumab. The CDR3 nucleotides are TGTGCCAGCAGTGAAGAACAGACACAAGGTGAGCAGTTCTTC. It codes for CASSEEQTQGEQFF.